A single sample is the source of the 15 T cell receptor beta chains below, sequenced in a study of T cells in Graves' hyperthyroidism and ophthalmopathy. Amplified regions were TCR beta CDR3 sequences from RNA transcripts. Researchers ran a first-round RT-PCR on the TCR CDR3 using the HTBI primer set. TCRdb redid the calling of the multiplex PCR reads with MiXCR, one entry per CDR3 protein. The data contain under 400,000 distinct CDR3 sequences, roughly 21% of them singletons. The sequencing sample was made of blood. These receptors were taken from a woman aged 45-59 years with Graves' hyperthyroidism.

With respect to this clonotype: One junction end does not reproduce the germline sequence, and a read error may be involved. V gene TRBV5-1 combines with J gene TRBJ1-2; D might be TRBD1 (6 bases). The CDR3 has 14 amino acids. Germline V gives CDR1 SGHRS, CDR2 YFSETQ. The CDR3: CASSLGQALSGYTF. The DNA for the CDR3 is TGTGCCAGCAGCTTGGGACAAGCGCTTTCTGGCTACACCTTC.

This clonotype was recorded many times. DNA for the CDR3: TGTGCCAGCAAGGACAGATACTATGGCTACACCTTC. Translation: CASKDRYYGYTF. This chain uses TRBV6-2 or TRBV6-3 with TRBJ1-2, with TRBD1 as a possible D gene (6 bases). The CDR3 is 12 amino acids. The V end was cut by 7 bases, the J end by 3 bases, with 9 bases between. Germline CDR1 MNHEY, CDR2 SVGEGT.

This clonotype was observed many times. The CDR3 sequence is CASSLLGTSGQGQYF. CDR3 nucleotides: TGTGCCAGCAGTCTTTTAGGCACTAGCGGGCAAGGGCAGTATTTT. The chain has TRBV28 and TRBJ2-3; 9 positions match TRBD2. V trimming: 5 bases; J trimming: 11 bases; junction bases outside the gene matches: 14. The germline CDR1 and CDR2 sequences are MDHEN and SYDVKM. The CDR3 is 15 amino acids.

The chain carries TRBV4-1 and TRBJ1-6, with 8 bases lining up with TRBD1. CDR1 is MGHRA and CDR2 is YSYEKL in the germline V gene. The J segment lost 7 bases and the V segment lost 2 bases, leaving 4 bases of the junction unmatched. This CDR3 has 15 residues. CDR3 coding DNA: TGCGCCAGCAGCCAACTACAGGGGGTCAATTCACCCCTCCACTTT. It codes for CASSQLQGVNSPLHF.

For this clonotype: A much larger clone lies a single base off, so this may be a read error. This is likely a read error, given that the CDR3 carries no conserved phenylalanine or tryptophan at its end. The rearrangement uses TRBV29-1 and TRBJ1-1, with 10 nucleotides matching TRBD1. This CDR3 comprises 12 residues. The J segment lost 6 bases and the V segment lost 5 bases, leaving 3 bases of the junction unmatched. From germline, CDR1 is SQVTM and CDR2 ANQGSEA. The CDR3 loop reads CSVRQGAAEAFL. The CDR3 DNA sequence: TGCAGCGTTCGACAGGGGGCGGCTGAAGCTTTCCTT.

This clonotype was seen more than once but under ten times. The chain has TRBV7-2 and TRBJ2-3; D call uncertain. This CDR3 is built from 12 residues. Germline V CDR1 and CDR2: SGHTA, FQGNSA. V shed 5 bases and J shed 4 bases, with 7 bases lying between them. CDR3 loop: CASSISSDTQYF. DNA for the CDR3: TGTGCCAGCAGCATATCATCAGATACGCAGTATTTT.

This rearrangement joins TRBV4-2 to TRBJ1-1, with D unresolved. CDR1 is LGHNA, CDR2 YNFKEQ, per germline. V was pared by 0 bases and J by 2 bases, with 7 bases between. This CDR3 is built from 14 residues. The CDR3 nucleotides read TGTGCCAGCAGCCAAGACTTTCTTAACACTGAAGCTTTCTTT. Its translation: CASSQDFLNTEAFF.

The table lists this clonotype with many counts. The chain carries TRBV29-1 and TRBJ2-1; 11 positions match TRBD2. Trimming removed 4 bases from V and 4 bases from J; junction bases left unmatched: 3. The CDR3 runs to 14 residues. Germline values: CDR1 SQVTM, CDR2 ANQGSEA. CDR3 nucleotide sequence: TGCAGCGTTGGCGGGACTAGCGGTTACAATGAGCAGTTCTTC. Protein product: CSVGGTSGYNEQFF.

This clonotype was counted at least ten times. This sequence joins TRBV7-2 and TRBJ2-3, with 9 bases identical to TRBD2. The CDR3 runs to 15 residues. V shed 1 base and J 6 bases; nucleotides not matched to a gene: 5. Germline values: CDR1 SGHTA, CDR2 FQGNSA. This CDR3 is CASSLGYSGGDTQYF. As DNA, the CDR3 is TGTGCCAGCAGCTTAGGTTATAGCGGGGGTGATACGCAGTATTTT. The full variable domain, completed using reference TRBV7-2 and TRBJ2-3, is GAGVSQSPSNKVTEKGKDVELRCDPISGHTALYWYRQSLGQGLEFLIYFQGNSAPDKSGLPSDRFSAERTGGSVSTLTIQRTQQEDSAVYLCASSLGYSGGDTQYFGPGTRLTVL.

About this clonotype: This may stem from a read error, because a much larger clone lies one nucleotide away. This sequence joins TRBV6-1 and TRBJ1-5; perhaps TRBD1 as D (5 bases). Germline V gives CDR1 MNHNS, CDR2 SASEGT. The CDR3 runs 14 residues. This CDR3 is CASSRGAENRPQHF. In DNA form, the CDR3 reads TGTGCCAGCAGCCGAGGGGCAGAGAATCGGCCCCAGCATTTT.

This chain joins TRBV7-9 and TRBJ2-5; D gene ambiguous. The CDR3 covers 14 residues. CDR1 SEHNR and CDR2 FQNEAQ come from the germline V gene (reference sequence). Trimming shortened V by 1 base and J by 9 bases, and 15 bases separated the two germline ends. The CDR3 DNA is TGTGCCAGCAGCTTAGAGGGTCGGCTGGTGGCCCAGTACTTC. It codes for CASSLEGRLVAQYF.

The chain employs TRBV4-1 and TRBJ2-3, with unresolved D. The CDR3 has 16 residues. Trimming stripped 0 bases from V and 8 bases from J, with 18 bases between. Per germline, CDR1 MGHRA and CDR2 YSYEKL. CDR3 protein: CASSQDAPRTGSTQYF. As DNA, the CDR3 is TGCGCCAGCAGCCAAGATGCCCCACGAACTGGATCTACGCAGTATTTT.

This chain links TRBV10-3 with TRBJ1-5; tentatively, D is TRBD1 (5 bases). With 3 bases removed from V and 5 bases from J, the gap between germline ends came to 14 bases. Germline V lookup: CDR1 ENHRY, CDR2 SYGVKD. The CDR3 extends over 15 amino acids. The CDR3 is CAISESGVADQPQHF. DNA of the CDR3: TGTGCCATCAGTGAATCGGGGGTTGCGGATCAGCCCCAGCATTTT.

J is TRBJ2-7 and V is TRBV6-2 or TRBV6-3; 9 bases map to TRBD2. The CDR3 contains 15 residues. CDR1 and CDR2 (germline): MNHEY, SVGEGT. With V trimmed by 5 bases and J by 2 bases, 7 bases remained unmatched. The CDR3 protein is CASSTAGGETYEQYF. In DNA, the CDR3 is TGTGCCAGCAGTACAGCGGGAGGCGAGACCTACGAGCAGTACTTC.

This clonotype was counted at least ten times. The V call is TRBV3-1, the J call TRBJ2-3, with D maybe TRBD2 (6 bases). The CDR3 contains 15 residues. Trimming removed 3 bases from V and 1 base from J, with 11 bases in between. Germline V gives CDR1 LGHDT, CDR2 YNNKEL (reference sequence). The chain's CDR3 is CASSHRSGGTDTQYF. The DNA for the CDR3 is TGTGCCAGCAGCCACCGTAGCGGTGGCACAGATACGCAGTATTTT.